These 21 T cell receptor beta chains came from one sample sequenced in a study of blood T cell repertoires in COVID-19 (dated by TCRdb to the early 2020s). The protocol used for the library was the immunoSEQ multiplex PCR assay. TCRdb's version of the immuneACCESS table is confined to in-frame rearrangements and falls short of the full clone set. An unresolved V gene accounts for under half of the shortfall where checked; the remainder is of unknown origin. The sample table holds more than 40,000 clones, of which over 75% were seen once. The ten largest clones represent 15% to 17% of the sample. The sequenced sample was peripheral blood. The receptors were gathered from a human donor in a cohort sampled during active COVID-19. The donor label of this sample is uncertain.

The rearrangement uses TRBV10-3 and TRBJ1-2; tentatively, D is TRBD1 (6 bases). The CDR3 consists of 15 residues. Trimming removed 2 bases from V and 0 bases from J, with 10 bases in between. Germline V gene data show CDR1 as ENHRY and CDR2 as SYGVKD. The CDR3 DNA sequence: TGTGCCATCAGTGAGGGGGACACCCCTAACTATGGCTACACCTTC. Encoded protein: CAISEGDTPNYGYTF.

The chain joins TRBV7-9 to TRBJ2-7; the match to TRBD2 covers 8 bases. CDR1 and CDR2 (germline): SEHNR, FQNEAQ (reference sequence). V trimming: 4 bases; J trimming: 6 bases; junction bases outside the gene matches: 8. CDR3 length: 14 amino acids. The CDR3 region has the DNA TGTGCCAGCAGCTCGACTAGCGACTCTCTCGAGCAGTACTTC. This sequence encodes CASSSTSDSLEQYF.

This rearrangement joins TRBV30 to TRBJ2-7; 9 nucleotides line up with TRBD1. This CDR3 has 13 residues. Germline V gives CDR1 GTSNPN, CDR2 SVGIG (reference sequence). V lost 5 bases and J lost 3; bases outside the gene matches: 5. This CDR3 is CAWFRDRDYEQYF. The DNA of the CDR3 is TGTGCCTGGTTCCGGGACAGGGACTACGAGCAGTACTTC.

J is TRBJ1-6 and V is TRBV5-5; maybe TRBD1 (5 bases). V gave up 0 bases and J gave up 7 bases, with 11 bases separating them. Germline CDR1 and CDR2: SGHKS and YYEKEE (reference sequence). This CDR3 has 15 residues. CDR3 nucleotide sequence: TGTGCCAGCAGCTTGGAAGGGGCAACCAATTCACCCCTCCACTTT. Translation: CASSLEGATNSPLHF.

The chain combines TRBV21-1 with TRBJ1-2; the D segment call TRBD1 is taken from the table without a DNA check. TRBV21-1 is given as a pseudogene. CDR3 length equals 15 residues. The CDR3 sequence: CASSSPGTRDYGYTF. In DNA form, the CDR3 reads TGTGCCAGCAGCAGCCCAGGAACCAGAGACTATGGCTACACCTTC.

This CDR3 reads CASSQGTGSWNEQFF. In nucleotides, the CDR3 is TGTGCCAGCAGCCAAGGGACAGGGAGCTGGAATGAGCAGTTCTTC. The gene calls are TRBV3-1 (or the pseudogene TRBV3-2) and TRBJ2-1, with 8 bases lining up with TRBD1. J was trimmed by 7 bases and V by 1 base; bases with no gene match: 6. The CDR3 consists of 15 residues. The germline V gene has CDR1 LGHDT and CDR2 YNNKEL (reference sequence).

The sample holds one count of this clone. V gene TRBV6-6 combines with J gene TRBJ1-3, with TRBD1 as a possible D gene (5 bases). V gave up 2 bases and J gave up 0 bases, with 11 bases separating them. The germline CDR1 and CDR2 sequences are MNHNY and SVGAGI (reference sequence). This CDR3 region has 16 residues. CDR3 amino acids: CASSYSRRVSGNTIYF. Written as DNA, the CDR3 is TGTGCCAGCAGTTACAGTCGCAGGGTCTCTGGAAACACCATATATTTT.

The chain joins TRBV5-1 to TRBJ1-2; 11 bases line up with TRBD1. From germline, CDR1 is SGHRS and CDR2 YFSETQ. This CDR3 spans 14 amino acids. The V segment lost 0 bases and the J segment 8 bases; nucleotides outside the gene matches: 3. CDR3 bases: TGCGCCAGCAGCTTGGGGACAGGGGGCAACGGCTACACCTTC. Its translation is CASSLGTGGNGYTF.

This chain links TRBV20-1 with TRBJ2-1, with 7 nucleotides matching TRBD2. Per germline, CDR1 DFQATT and CDR2 SNEGSKA (reference sequence). The CDR3 runs 15 residues. V gave up 3 bases and J gave up 1 base; unmatched junction bases: 6. The CDR3, as DNA: TGCAGTGCTAGTGGAACTAGCGAGTCCTACAATGAGCAGTTCTTC. This codes for CSASGTSESYNEQFF.

The CDR3 sequence is CATSDGTVRETQYF. The CDR3 DNA reads TGTGCCACCAGTGACGGAACAGTCCGGGAGACCCAGTACTTC. The chain links TRBV24-1 to TRBJ2-5; unclear D gene. The V and J ends lost 4 bases and 5 bases respectively, with 13 bases between them. This CDR3 comprises 14 residues. Germline V gives CDR1 KGHDR, CDR2 SFDVKD.

The chain has TRBV4-3 and TRBJ1-3; unclear D gene. Trimming cost V 0 bases and J 3 bases, with 12 bases left between them. Germline V CDR1 and CDR2: LGHNA, YSLEER. The CDR3 has 16 amino acids. CDR3 nucleotide sequence: TGCGCCAGCAGCCAAGATAGAACAGTCTATGGAAACACCATATATTTT. It yields the protein CASSQDRTVYGNTIYF.

This chain uses TRBV19 with TRBJ2-5; D is possibly TRBD2 (6 bases). CDR3 length: 17 amino acids. Germline V gives CDR1 LNHDA, CDR2 SQIVND (reference sequence). Trimming shortened V by 7 bases and J by 5 bases, and 26 bases separated the two germline ends. The CDR3 spells CASMGDSLIRYWETQYF. CDR3 DNA: TGTGCCAGTATGGGGGACTCCCTGATACGGTATTGGGAGACCCAGTACTTC.

V usage is TRBV23-1 and J usage is TRBJ1-2; TRBD1 aligns across 7 bases. TRBV23-1 is sorted into the ORF group, with uncertain function. The CDR3 has 15 amino acids. V was clipped by 8 bases and J by 4 bases; unmatched bases: 13. Here the CDR3 reads CASSNPGQCFYGYTF. In nucleotides, the CDR3 is TGCGCCAGCTCAAATCCGGGACAGTGCTTCTATGGCTACACCTTC.

This clone was picked up a small number of times. The chain is built from TRBV3-1 (or the pseudogene TRBV3-2) and TRBJ2-2; 9 nucleotides align to TRBD2. J was trimmed by 8 bases and V by 4 bases; bases with no gene match: 5. Germline V lookup: CDR1 LGHDT, CDR2 YNNKEL (reference sequence). CDR3 length equals 14 residues. The chain's CDR3 is CASSPGLALGELFF. For the CDR3, the DNA is TGTGCCAGCAGCCCGGGACTAGCTCTGGGGGAGCTGTTTTTT.

This chain joins TRBV24-1 and TRBJ2-1, with 10 bases that match TRBD1. CDR3 length equals 17 residues. Germline CDR1 and CDR2: KGHDR and SFDVKD. V lost 3 bases to trimming and J lost 1 base; unmatched junction nucleotides: 5. CDR3: CATSDALDRGSYNEQFF. CDR3 sequence (DNA): TGTGCCACCAGTGATGCTTTGGACAGGGGGTCCTACAATGAGCAGTTCTTC.

The CDR3 region has the DNA TGTGCCAGTAGTATAGCCGCCAGGACAGGGGTTAAAGAGCAGTACTTC. This gives the protein CASSIAARTGVKEQYF. This chain joins TRBV19 and TRBJ2-7, with 9 bases identical to TRBD1. CDR3 length: 16 amino acids. Germline loops: CDR1 LNHDA, CDR2 SQIVND (reference sequence). V shed 1 base and J 7 bases; nucleotides not matched to a gene: 11.

This sequence joins TRBV20-1 and TRBJ2-5; D gene unclear. This CDR3 has 11 amino acids. CDR1 and CDR2 from the germline V gene are DFQATT and SNEGSKA (reference sequence). V was clipped by 5 bases and J by 7 bases, with 11 bases between them. This chain's CDR3 is CSALGKPTQYF. As DNA, the CDR3 is TGCAGTGCTCTGGGCAAACCGACCCAGTACTTC.

V is TRBV7-8 and J is TRBJ2-5, with 8 bases lining up with TRBD2. Germline CDR1 and CDR2: SGHVS and FQNEAQ. This CDR3 is built from 13 residues. The trim removed 8 bases at V and 4 bases at J, leaving 6 bases unmatched. This chain's CDR3 is CASFVRGGETQYF. CDR3 DNA: TGTGCCAGCTTCGTACGGGGGGGAGAGACCCAGTACTTC.

The CDR3 sequence is CASSLDGATNEKLFF. Here the CDR3 DNA reads TGTGCCAGCAGCTTAGACGGGGCAACTAATGAAAAACTGTTTTTT. The chain combines TRBV7-9 with TRBJ1-4, with D unclear. Germline assignment: CDR1 SEHNR and CDR2 FQNEAQ (reference sequence). V lost 1 base and J 0 bases, leaving 6 bases between the germline ends. The CDR3 is made up of 15 amino acids.

V is TRBV7-2 and J is TRBJ1-5, with TRBD1 identical over 7 bases. CDR1 is SGHTA and CDR2 is FQGNSA in the germline V gene. The CDR3 contains 15 residues. V shed 1 base, J shed 7 bases, and the junction held 7 bases outside the gene matches. As DNA, the CDR3 is TGTGCCAGCAGCTTAGAAGGGGGCGCTGGGCAGCCCCAGCATTTT. This encodes CASSLEGGAGQPQHF. The complete variable domain, with remaining parts taken from reference TRBV7-2 and TRBJ1-5, reads GAGVSQSPSNKVTEKGKDVELRCDPISGHTALYWYRQSLGQGLEFLIYFQGNSAPDKSGLPSDRFSAERTGGSVSTLTIQRTQQEDSAVYLCASSLEGGAGQPQHFGDGTRLSIL.

This chain links TRBV28 with TRBJ1-6; D gene unclear. Trimming removed 3 bases at V and 3 bases at J, with 9 bases between. Germline CDR1 and CDR2: MDHEN and SYDVKM. The CDR3 loop spans 15 amino acids. The CDR3: CASSFVGIYNSPLHF. The CDR3 DNA follows: TGTGCCAGCAGTTTCGTCGGGATCTATAATTCACCCCTCCACTTT.